The 19 T cell receptor beta chains in this list originate from one sample, sequenced in a study of Ad26.COV2.S vaccination and SARS-CoV-2 variants. The treatment here: around 19 received Ad26.COV2.S at low or high dose, single or two shots; about five received placebo; per-sample allocation not given. Samples came from day 63 after the first vaccine or placebo injection. Only in-frame clones appear in the TCRdb table, and some are missing; sequencing was by immunoSEQ multiplex PCR. In the table there are 500,000 or so clones, around 88% of which are singletons. The material was peripheral blood, obtained in a trial of Ad26.COV2.S vaccine versus placebo. The receptors stem from a person between 18 and 65 years old who received the Ad26.COV2.S COVID-19 vaccine or a placebo.

This sequence joins TRBV5-5 and TRBJ2-7, with D maybe TRBD2 (5 bases). There are 13 residues in the CDR3. CDR1 SGHKS and CDR2 YYEKEE come from the germline V gene (reference sequence). V gave up 0 bases and J gave up 4 bases, with 8 bases separating them. The chain's CDR3 is CASSLGELYEQYF. CDR3 in DNA: TGTGCCAGCAGCTTGGGGGAGCTTTACGAGCAGTACTTC.

The chain recombines TRBV5-1 with TRBJ2-5; D unclear. Looked up from germline, CDR1 is SGHRS and CDR2 is YFSETQ. There are 14 residues in the CDR3. The ends were cut back, 3 bases at V and 0 bases at J, with 9 bases in the middle. The CDR3 reads CASSWQDHQETQYF. The CDR3 coding sequence is TGCGCCAGCAGCTGGCAGGACCACCAAGAGACCCAGTACTTC.

This chain joins TRBV6-5 and TRBJ2-1; 7 bases map to TRBD2. After removal of 6 bases from V and 2 bases from J, the junction contained 7 bases not matched to a gene. Germline V gene data show CDR1 as MNHEY and CDR2 as SVGAGI. The CDR3 has 15 residues. The CDR3 region has the DNA TGTGCCAGCAGCCTAACCGCGGGGGCCTACAATGAGCAGTTCTTC. Amino acids: CASSLTAGAYNEQFF.

V gene TRBV5-6 combines with J gene TRBJ2-7; D is uncertain. This CDR3 is 12 amino acids long. V was trimmed by 4 bases and J by 0 bases, leaving 5 bases between them. CDR1 SGHDT and CDR2 YYEEEE come from the germline V gene. The DNA for the CDR3 is TGTGCCAGCAGCCAGAGCTCCTACGAGCAGTACTTC. Translating gives CASSQSSYEQYF. Using reference TRBV5-6 and TRBJ2-7 for the parts outside the CDR3, the full variable domain is DAGVTQSPTHLIKTRGQQVTLRCSPKSGHDTVSWYQQALGQGPQFIFQYYEEEERQRGNFPDRFSGHQFPNYSSELNVNALLLGDSALYLCASSQSSYEQYFGPGTRLTVT.

The chain couples TRBV4-3 to TRBJ2-7; 8 nucleotides agree with TRBD2. CDR1 is LGHNA and CDR2 is YSLEER in the germline V gene. V lost 0 bases to trimming and J lost 4 bases; unmatched junction nucleotides: 8. This CDR3 contains 16 residues. This chain's CDR3 is CASSQDRAGLVYEQYF. CDR3 bases: TGCGCCAGCAGCCAAGACAGGGCGGGACTAGTATACGAGCAGTACTTC.

J is TRBJ1-2 and V is TRBV30, with D possibly being TRBD1 (5 bases). This CDR3 comprises 15 residues. Germline V gene sequence: CDR1 GTSNPN, CDR2 SVGIG (reference sequence). V shed 0 bases and J shed 5 bases, with 16 bases lying between them. The CDR3 DNA reads TGTGCCTGGAGTGTATTGGGGCAGGAGAAGTATGGCTACACCTTC. Encoded protein: CAWSVLGQEKYGYTF.

The genes are TRBV19 and TRBJ2-1, with D possibly TRBD1 on 6 matching bases. CDR1 LNHDA and CDR2 SQIVND come from the germline V gene (reference sequence). Trimming pared 6 bases from V and 8 bases from J, leaving 20 bases between. The CDR3 covers 15 residues. This chain's CDR3 is CASSRHRDLRDEQFF. CDR3 nucleotide sequence: TGTGCCAGTAGCCGCCACAGGGATCTTCGCGATGAGCAGTTCTTC.

This clone was seen a handful of times. The V call is TRBV28, the J call TRBJ1-2, with D hard to call. The CDR3 covers 12 residues. Germline V gene data show CDR1 as MDHEN and CDR2 as SYDVKM. The V end was cut by 5 bases, the J end by 4 bases, with 8 bases between. DNA for the CDR3: TGTGCCAGCAGTACCGCCCCCTATGGCTACACCTTC. Protein sequence: CASSTAPYGYTF.

As DNA, the CDR3 is TGTGCCAGCAGCCAAGATGAGGGACTAGCGTTCAATGAGCAGTTCTTC. Protein product: CASSQDEGLAFNEQFF. V and J are TRBV4-2 and TRBJ2-1; TRBD2 aligns across 10 bases. The CDR3 is 16 residues long. V trimming: 0 bases; J trimming: 6 bases; junction bases outside the gene matches: 5. Germline V gene sequence: CDR1 LGHNA, CDR2 YNFKEQ.

The chain links TRBV7-2 to TRBJ2-7, with 7 bases identical to TRBD2. The CDR3 is made up of 16 amino acids. Germline CDR1 SGHTA, CDR2 FQGNSA. Trimming cost V 0 bases and J 6 bases; bases outside gene matches: 11. Written as DNA, the CDR3 is TGTGCCAGCAGCTTAGCCGGGACTACTCCACTTGCCGAGCAGTACTTC. Protein sequence: CASSLAGTTPLAEQYF. The variable domain in full, with the rest retrieved from reference TRBV7-2 and TRBJ2-7, is GAGVSQSPSNKVTEKGKDVELRCDPISGHTALYWYRQSLGQGLEFLIYFQGNSAPDKSGLPSDRFSAERTGGSVSTLTIQRTQQEDSAVYLCASSLAGTTPLAEQYFGPGTRLTVT.

This clone was seen just once. The CDR3 DNA sequence: TGCGCCAGCAGCTTGGAAGCGGGGAGGTCAAGCGAGCAGTTCTTC. This sequence encodes CASSLEAGRSSEQFF. The V and J genes are TRBV5-1 and TRBJ2-1; 7 bases agree with TRBD2. Germline V gene sequence: CDR1 SGHRS, CDR2 YFSETQ. The CDR3 is 15 amino acids. After removal of 0 bases from V and 10 bases from J, the junction contained 10 bases not matched to a gene.

The chain carries TRBV28 and TRBJ2-1; 7 bases agree with TRBD1. V dropped 7 bases and J dropped 1; count of bases not matched to a gene: 7. This CDR3 is 15 amino acids long. Germline lookup yields CDR1 MDHEN and CDR2 SYDVKM. The CDR3: CASTGTVPSYNEQFF. In nucleotides, the CDR3 is TGTGCCAGCACCGGGACAGTTCCTTCCTACAATGAGCAGTTCTTC. Full variable domain (outside the CDR3, taken from reference TRBV28 and TRBJ2-1): DVKVTQSSRYLVKRTGEKVFLECVQDMDHENMFWYRQDPGLGLRLIYFSYDVKMKEKGDIPEGYSVSREKKERFSLILESASTNQTSMYLCASTGTVPSYNEQFFGPGTRLTVL.

The CDR3 loop reads CATSREGLGSYEQYF. CDR3 coding DNA: TGTGCCACCAGCAGAGAAGGACTAGGGTCCTACGAGCAGTACTTC. The chain joins TRBV15 to TRBJ2-7; 7 bases fit TRBD2. Trimming took 0 bases from V and 1 from J; bases not matched to a gene: 3. CDR1 is LNHNV and CDR2 is YYDKDF in the germline V gene (reference sequence). The CDR3 is 15 residues long.

The V call is TRBV19, the J call TRBJ2-3; 9 bases fit TRBD1. The CDR3 sequence is 15 residues long. J lost 3 bases, V lost 9 bases, and 10 bases had no gene match. From germline, CDR1 is LNHDA and CDR2 SQIVND (reference sequence). The CDR3 region is CASRQGGIGTDTQYF. Written as DNA, the CDR3 is TGTGCCAGCCGACAGGGGGGGATAGGGACAGATACGCAGTATTTT. The full variable domain, in which reference TRBV19 and TRBJ2-3 provide the parts outside the CDR3, is DGGITQSPKYLFRKEGQNVTLSCEQNLNHDAMYWYRQDPGQGLRLIYYSQIVNDFQKGDIAEGYSVSREKKESFPLTVTSAQKNPTAFYLCASRQGGIGTDTQYFGPGTRLTVL.

V usage is TRBV11-2 and J usage is TRBJ1-2; tentatively, D is TRBD1 (5 bases). CDR1 is SGHAT and CDR2 is FQNNGV in the germline V gene. This CDR3 is 13 amino acids long. V dropped 6 bases and J dropped 7 bases, with 15 bases sitting between them. CDR3 sequence (DNA): TGTGCCAGCAGTCCTTATTTCGGGGCTGGCTACACCTTC. Its protein product is CASSPYFGAGYTF.

The chain has TRBV7-8 and TRBJ2-5; TRBD2 agrees at 8 bases. The CDR3 sequence is 19 residues long. The V gene's germline CDR1 is SGHVS and CDR2 FQNEAQ. With 5 bases clipped from V and 4 bases from J, the junction kept 21 bases outside the gene matches. The CDR3 loop is CASSPLLPSGPWSGETQYF. The CDR3 DNA sequence: TGTGCCAGCAGCCCCCTTCTCCCTAGCGGGCCCTGGAGTGGAGAGACCCAGTACTTC.

The gene calls are TRBV28 and TRBJ2-2; D gene uncertain. The CDR3 extends over 14 amino acids. V lost 3 bases, J lost 5 bases, and 10 bases lay in between. The germline V gene has CDR1 MDHEN and CDR2 SYDVKM. The CDR3 loop is CASSFWGKTGELFF. In DNA, the CDR3 is TGTGCCAGCAGTTTCTGGGGAAAGACCGGGGAGCTGTTTTTT. Combining the CDR3 with reference TRBV28 and TRBJ2-2 gives the whole variable domain DVKVTQSSRYLVKRTGEKVFLECVQDMDHENMFWYRQDPGLGLRLIYFSYDVKMKEKGDIPEGYSVSREKKERFSLILESASTNQTSMYLCASSFWGKTGELFFGEGSRLTVL.

The chain joins TRBV9 to TRBJ1-1; D perhaps matches TRBD1 (5 bases). Germline V gene data show CDR1 as SGDLS and CDR2 as YYNGEE. This CDR3 has 13 residues. V was pared by 0 bases and J by 11 bases, with 14 bases between. CDR3 DNA sequence: TGTGCCAGCAGCGTAGCCCTCGGACAAAGGGCTTTCTTT. Its protein is CASSVALGQRAFF.

In its sample, this clone was seen once. V and J are TRBV6-2 or TRBV6-3 and TRBJ2-1, with 7 bases lining up with TRBD2. The CDR3 spans 16 residues. Trimming cost V 0 bases and J 7 bases; bases outside gene matches: 9. CDR1 is MNHEY, CDR2 SVGEGT, per germline. The CDR3 region has the DNA TGTGCCAGCAGTTACTCAGGTGGGAGGGCCCAAAATGAGCAGTTCTTC. Translation: CASSYSGGRAQNEQFF.